This record looks at one TCR beta chain sequence and its context. This clonotype was counted at least ten times. Its specific antigen is unknown. The record has no base qualities; no much larger clone is one base away. Reading from cysteine to phenylalanine, the CDR3 counts 13 amino acids. The CDR3 DNA has 39 bases and is translated from base 1. A distance of 6 bases separates the germline ends of V and J, which lose 6 bases and 0 bases respectively. The germline V gene supplies CDR1 MDHEN and CDR2 SYDVKM. This record belongs to a study of early T cells in non-severe SARS-CoV-2 infection (dated by TCRdb to 2020 to 2022). Regarding the complete study: Because TCR sequencing relied on bulk RNA taken from unsorted whole blood, pairing of alpha and beta chains was not possible. What the study reported, not specific to this receptor: VDJdb matching was skewed toward anti-spike CD8 responses and likely underestimated virus-specific expansions, missing private and CD4 specificities.

The library was generated by 5' RACE. Data came from a NextSeq 500. The TCR library protocol attached unique molecular identifiers to individual cDNA molecules to correct for sequencing error and PCR bias. Sequencing covered both TCR alpha and beta chains, and within each sample the abundances of alpha and beta sequences were tightly co-correlated. Processing in the source paper ran as follows. Decombinator V4 was used to annotate TCR sequences for V gene, J gene and CDR3. Expanded TCRs were defined as changing significantly between any two time points under a Poisson model with p below 0.0001. TCR abundances were normalised to the total number of TCRs sequenced in each sample and reported as counts per million. TRAV1-2 paired with TRAJ12, TRAJ20 or TRAJ33 defined MAIT TCRs, while TRAV10 paired with TRAJ18 defined iNKT TCRs. VDJdb, accessed 1 November 2021, was searched for CMV, EBV and SARS-CoV-2 annotated TCRs, with TCRs annotated for multiple antigens excluded. TCRdb passed the public sequencing reads through fastp at Q25 and MiXCR, retaining productive beta sequences. Rows are unified per CDR3 protein, each entry keeping the most common DNA and genes. TCRdb's processing, not the authors', yielded these V and J calls. For this sample the table gives about 27,000 distinct CDR3 sequences, of which more than 4.5% were detected only once. Approximately 0.87% of the sample comes from the top ten.

The study was a case-control design nested within a healthcare worker cohort in London, UK, with weekly nasopharyngeal swab PCR tests and blood sampling. Between 23 and 31 March 2020, the week of the UK lockdown, healthcare workers were enrolled and then followed up weekly for as long as 16 weeks. The TCR comes from an adult who was a healthcare worker with PCR-confirmed SARS-CoV-2 infection or an uninfected control (not recorded which). The rearranged chain carries TRBV28 and TRBJ2-4; the D gene remains uncertain. The sample comprised whole blood. The CDR3 has the sequence CASRTLAKNIQYF. Read as DNA, the sequence is TGTGCCAGCAGGACCTTAGCCAAAAACATTCAGTACTTC. Supplemented by the reference TRBV28 and TRBJ2-4 proteins around the CDR3, the complete variable domain is DVKVTQSSRYLVKRTGEKVFLECVQDMDHENMFWYRQDPGLGLRLIYFSYDVKMKEKGDIPEGYSVSREKKERFSLILESASTNQTSMYLCASRTLAKNIQYFGAGTRLSVL.